These T cell receptor beta chains were read from a single sample in a study of vaccination and CD4 T cells after COVID-19. TCRdb fed the PCR reads into MiXCR, producing one record per CDR3 protein. This table has roughly 14,000 distinct CDR3 sequences, about three fifths appearing once. Antigens for these TCRs are unknown. Sample: CD4+ T cells from blood, cultured in vitro. All receptors derive from a human donor who had recovered from COVID-19. CDR3s include the opening cysteine and the closing phenylalanine or tryptophan. The D gene is left open where the match is weak. Clone sizes are given selectively: once, few, many, or a class where the clone is expanded.

>TRBJ2-3|NA|NA|TRBV7-9
TGTGCCAGCAGCTTATCGGCGGGGATGGATACGCAGTATTTT
CASSLSAGMDTQYF
>TRBJ1-1|NA|NA|TRBV11-2
TGTGCCAGCAGCTTAGGGGTGGGTGAAGCTTTCTTT
CASSLGVGEAFF
>TRBJ2-7|few|NA|TRBV12-3/TRBV12-4
TGTGCCAGCACCCTATCATCCGGACAAACCTACGAGCAGTACTTC
CASTLSSGQTYEQYF
>TRBJ2-2|NA|NA|TRBV6-1
TGTGCCAGCAGTGGAGTAGTAAACACCGGGGAGCTGTTTTTT
CASSGVVNTGELFF
>TRBJ2-5|NA|NA|TRBV5-6
TGTGCCAGCAGCCTGGGACACGGTGAGACCCAGTACTTC
CASSLGHGETQYF
>TRBJ1-1|NA|NA|TRBV11-3
TGTGCCAGCAGCTTACAGGGGTTGAACACTGAAGCTTTCTTT
CASSLQGLNTEAFF
>TRBJ2-3|NA|TRBD2|TRBV11-2
TGTGCCAGCAGCCCGGGACTAGCGGGATGGGGTACGCAGTATTTT
CASSPGLAGWGTQYF
>TRBJ2-7|few|TRBD2|TRBV6-1
TGTGCCAGCAGGGGTACTAGCGCCTACGAGCAGTACTTC
CASRGTSAYEQYF
>TRBJ1-2|once|NA|TRBV28
TGTGCCAGCAGTTTAGGGGGTTTCTATGGCTACACCTTC
CASSLGGFYGYTF
>TRBJ1-2|NA|NA|TRBV11-3
TGTGCCAGCAGCTCGGGGTCCGGAGCTAACTATGGCTACACCTTC
CASSSGSGANYGYTF
>TRBJ2-7|few|NA|TRBV10-3
TGTGCCATCAGGCGGGGAGAGAGCTACGAGCAGTACTTC
CAIRRGESYEQYF
>TRBJ2-5|NA|TRBD1|TRBV20-1
TGCAGTGCTAGCTCGGGACAGGGGGCAGGGGAGACCCAGTACTTC
CSASSGQGAGETQYF
>TRBJ1-1|NA|NA|TRBV12-3/TRBV12-4
TGTGCCAGCAGTCCCTGGACAGAACTGAACACTGAAGCTTTCTTT
CASSPWTELNTEAFF
>TRBJ1-6|NA|NA|TRBV30
TGTGCCTGGGACCCGGGACGGACAAGGGGGACAAATTCACCCCTCCACTTT
CAWDPGRTRGTNSPLHF
>TRBJ2-6|NA|TRBD1|TRBV5-1
TGCGCCAGCAGCCGGGACAGCTCAAGCTCTGGGGCCAACGTCCTGACTTTC
CASSRDSSSSGANVLTF
>TRBJ1-2|medium-sized|TRBD1|TRBV6-1
TGTGCCAGCACCTCAGGGGGCGCCATCAGTGGCTACACCTTC
CASTSGGAISGYTF
>TRBJ2-2|few|TRBD2|TRBV6-2/TRBV6-3
TGTGCCAGCAGTGTCGGGACTAGTGCTTTAGTACGGCTGTTTTTT
CASSVGTSALVRLFF
>TRBJ1-5|NA|NA|TRBV7-2
TGTGCCAGCAGCTCTAGTGGGGGCTCCTATAGCAATCAGCCCCAGCATTTT
CASSSSGGSYSNQPQHF
>TRBJ1-2|few|TRBD1|TRBV15
TGTGCCACCAGCAGGGGGACAGCTTCGCTGTTCTATGGCTACACCTTC
CATSRGTASLFYGYTF
>TRBJ2-6|NA|NA|TRBV30
TGTGCCCTGTCCTCTGGGGCCAACGTCCTGACTTTC
CALSSGANVLTF
>TRBJ1-5|NA|NA|TRBV6-2/TRBV6-3
TGTGCCAGCAGTTCCATGAATCAGCCCCAGCATTTT
CASSSMNQPQHF
>TRBJ1-1|NA|NA|TRBV19
TGTGCCAGTAAAAAGGGGGTACAGAACACTGAAGCTTTCTTT
CASKKGVQNTEAFF
>TRBJ1-1|once|NA|TRBV4-1
TGCGCCAGCAGGGGGCACCTCCGGAACACTGAAGCTTTCTTT
CASRGHLRNTEAFF
>TRBJ1-5|NA|NA|TRBV28
TGTGCCAGCAGTTTGGGGCAGGGAGGGGAGCAGCCCCAGCATTTT
CASSLGQGGEQPQHF
>TRBJ2-3|NA|TRBD1|TRBV24-1
TGTGCCACCAGTGAATTCGGACAGGGGATGCAGTATTTT
CATSEFGQGMQYF
>TRBJ2-3|once|TRBD2|TRBV20-1
TGCAGTGCCACCGGTAGCGGGAGATCAGATACGCAGTATTTT
CSATGSGRSDTQYF
>TRBJ2-1|NA|NA|TRBV2
TGTGCCAGCAGTAAGACCGCCTACAATGAGCAGTTCTTC
CASSKTAYNEQFF
>TRBJ1-1|NA|NA|TRBV11-2
TGTGCCAGCAGCGCCACCAGGGTTGGGGAAGCTTTCTTT
CASSATRVGEAFF
>TRBJ2-3|NA|NA|TRBV18
TGTGCCAGCTCACCCAGAAACACAGATACGCAGTATTTT
CASSPRNTDTQYF
>TRBJ2-1|few|TRBD2|TRBV20-1
TGCAGTGCTAGAGATCCCTGGTCTAGCGGGAGCTCCTACAATGAGCAGTTCTTC
CSARDPWSSGSSYNEQFF
>TRBJ2-1|NA|TRBD1|TRBV30
TGTGCCGCTCGACAGGGGCCGGCTTACAATGAGCAGTTCTTC
CAARQGPAYNEQFF
>TRBJ1-2|NA|NA|TRBV12-3/TRBV12-4
TGTGCCAGCGGACGGAATTTACTTTTCTATGGCTACACCTTC
CASGRNLLFYGYTF
>TRBJ1-2|few|TRBD1|TRBV25-1
TGTGCCAGCAGTGGGCCTAGGACAGGGGATCTGTACGGCTACACCTTC
CASSGPRTGDLYGYTF
>TRBJ1-5|NA|NA|TRBV28
TGTGCCAGCAGTTTATCGGCGGCCAGGGCACATGGCAATCAGCCCCAGCATTTT
CASSLSAARAHGNQPQHF
>TRBJ2-7|NA|TRBD2|TRBV2
TGTGCCAGCAGAATAAGCGGGAAGGACTACGAGCAGTACTTC
CASRISGKDYEQYF
>TRBJ2-1|NA|NA|TRBV11-2
TGTGTCAGCAGCTCCATGCGGACCTACAATGAGCAGTTCTTC
CVSSSMRTYNEQFF
>TRBJ1-2|NA|NA|TRBV7-2
TGTGCCAGCAGCTACTTCGGGGCGCCGGCTGGCTACACCTTC
CASSYFGAPAGYTF
>TRBJ1-2|few|TRBD1|TRBV20-1
TGCAGTGCCACGGGACAGGCTGGAGGCCGAGGCTACACCTTC
CSATGQAGGRGYTF
>TRBJ2-2|NA|TRBD1|TRBV7-6
TGTGCCAGCAGCAGGACAGGGCCCGCCCCCGGGGAGCTGTTTTTT
CASSRTGPAPGELFF
>TRBJ1-2|NA|NA|TRBV28
TGTGCCAGCAGCCTCACCGGGGAGGGGAGGAATGGCTACACCTTC
CASSLTGEGRNGYTF
>TRBJ1-2|NA|NA|TRBV19
TGTGCCAGTACCACCTTGCGAGGGGCGAACTATGGCTACACCTTC
CASTTLRGANYGYTF
>TRBJ1-3|NA|NA|TRBV20-1
TGCAGTGCAAGGTCGGGGGGCGATTCTGGAAACACCATATATTTT
CSARSGGDSGNTIYF
>TRBJ1-4|few|NA|TRBV20-1
TGCAGTGCTAGAAAGGGCTCTGATAATGAAAAACTGTTTTTT
CSARKGSDNEKLFF
>TRBJ2-1|NA|NA|TRBV20-1
TGCAGTGCTAGACACTTAAACTCCTACAATGAGCAGTTCTTC
CSARHLNSYNEQFF
>TRBJ2-7|NA|TRBD2|TRBV20-1
TGCAGTGCTAGCCCCGGGACTAGCGTCTACGAGCAGTACTTC
CSASPGTSVYEQYF
>TRBJ1-1|few|NA|TRBV7-8
TGTGCCAGCAGCTTGGGGGCAACAGAGAACACTGAAGCTTTCTTT
CASSLGATENTEAFF
>TRBJ2-1|NA|TRBD1|TRBV7-2
TGTGCCAGCAGCTCCCTAGGACAGGCCGTGGGGGAGCAGTTCTTC
CASSSLGQAVGEQFF